This T cell receptor beta chain was sequenced in a study of shared clonotypes between healthy human individuals. Study-level findings and limits: Between a handful of donors, naive CD4 clonotypes were shared at a level of about 5%.

As for this clone: What it binds is not known.

The CDR3 length is 16 residues. Germline assignment: CDR1 MNHEY and CDR2 SVGAGI. V was shortened by 2 bases and J by 10 bases, with 20 bases between the two germline ends. Donors included only healthy HIV-negative adults lacking recent acute infections or vaccinations. Naive CD4+ cells were CD45RA-selected; the remaining cells were memory. Each replicate PCR on the sorted subsets used roughly 200 ng DNA (roughly 27,000 T cell genomes). The data were produced by immunoSEQ multiplex PCR, yet TCRdb's version contains in-frame clones alone and is incomplete. The table lists roughly 2.2 million clones, roughly 90% of them singletons.

This TCR was sampled from a man aged 18 to 29 in good health. Some clones in this sample may be carry-over from other donors' samples. The sample was naive CD4+ T cells from PBMCs. Subset defined: CD45RA+ positively selected. This sequence joins TRBV6-5 and TRBJ1-4; D is unresolved. The CDR3 nucleotides read TGTGCCAGCAGTTACCTTTCTCGGCAGAACCTTGGAAAACTGTTTTTT. Protein: CASSYLSRQNLGKLFF.